This entry lists 21 T cell receptor beta chains sequenced from one sample in a study of shared clonotypes between healthy human individuals. Here immunoSEQ multiplex PCR was the method, and the copy in TCRdb shows in-frame clones only, minus some. The sample consists of 1.6 million or so clones, approximately 98.5% of them appearing once. Sequencing input: naive CD4+ T cells sorted from blood. The subset here: CD45RA+ positively selected. The receptors stem from a man aged 25 to 40 in good health.

This clone was recorded only once. The chain couples TRBV5-4 to TRBJ2-7, with D possibly matching TRBD1 (5 bases). V was shortened by 7 bases and J by 5 bases, with 19 bases between the two germline ends. CDR3 length equals 14 residues. CDR1 SGHNT and CDR2 YYREEE come from the germline V gene (reference sequence). CDR3 coding DNA: TGTGCCAGCGGTCGACAGAGTAGTTTCCACGAGCAGTACTTC. Translation gives CASGRQSSFHEQYF. Complete variable domain (other parts from reference TRBV5-4 and TRBJ2-7): ETGVTQSPTHLIKTRGQQVTLRCSSQSGHNTVSWYQQALGQGPQFIFQYYREEENGRGNFPPRFSGLQFPNYSSELNVNALELDDSALYLCASGRQSSFHEQYFGPGTRLTVT.

This chain connects TRBV5-1 to TRBJ2-7, with 8 bases fitting TRBD2. Losses at the gene ends were 6 bases for V and 5 bases for J; bases not matched to a gene: 13. The CDR3 spans 15 residues. Germline-derived CDR1 and CDR2 are SGHRS and YFSETQ. CDR3: CASTETGGPHHEQYF. In DNA form, the CDR3 reads TGCGCCAGCACGGAAACGGGGGGGCCCCACCACGAGCAGTACTTC.

The table lists this clone with a count of one. The CDR3 protein is CASSVDSKGLAGGFNEQFF. As DNA, the CDR3 is TGTGCCAGCAGCGTAGATTCCAAGGGACTAGCGGGAGGGTTCAATGAGCAGTTCTTC. The V call is TRBV9, the J call TRBJ2-1, with 16 bases aligning to TRBD2. The V gene end was trimmed by 0 bases and the J gene end by 6 bases; junction bases not matched to a gene: 9. The CDR3 contains 19 residues. Germline CDR1 is SGDLS and CDR2 is YYNGEE.

The chain joins TRBV2 to TRBJ2-7; 8 bases align to TRBD1. Trimming removed 8 bases from V and 2 bases from J; junction bases left unmatched: 5. Per germline, CDR1 SNHLY and CDR2 FYNNEI. The CDR3 runs 13 residues. The CDR3 loop reads CASQDRAAYEQYF. For the CDR3, the DNA is TGTGCCAGCCAGGACAGGGCCGCCTACGAGCAGTACTTC.

The V and J genes are TRBV11-3 and TRBJ2-2; perhaps TRBD1 as D (5 bases). The CDR3 loop spans 14 amino acids. V shed 3 bases and J shed 6 bases, with 11 bases lying between them. CDR1 is SGHNT, CDR2 YENEEA, per germline. The chain's CDR3 is CASSFSATAGELFF. DNA of the CDR3: TGTGCCAGCAGCTTCTCGGCGACAGCCGGGGAGCTGTTTTTT.

The rearrangement links TRBV30 to TRBJ1-2, with D possibly matching TRBD1 (6 bases). Deletions cut 3 bases from V and 5 bases from J, with 16 bases between. The CDR3 is 14 residues long. Germline CDR1 and CDR2: GTSNPN and SVGIG (reference sequence). The CDR3 region has the DNA TGTGCCTGGAGGAAGCGGGGGGCGCAGTATGGCTACACCTTC. Translation gives CAWRKRGAQYGYTF.

The gene calls are TRBV5-1 and TRBJ2-5; no clear D gene. Germline CDR1 is SGHRS and CDR2 is YFSETQ. V was trimmed by 4 bases and J by 1 base, leaving 8 bases between them. This CDR3 has 13 amino acids. CDR3 loop: CASSRAVQETQYF. The CDR3 nucleotides are TGCGCCAGCAGCAGGGCGGTCCAAGAGACCCAGTACTTC. Full variable domain (outside the CDR3, taken from reference TRBV5-1 and TRBJ2-5): KAGVTQTPRYLIKTRGQQVTLSCSPISGHRSVSWYQQTPGQGLQFLFEYFSETQRNKGNFPGRFSGRQFSNSRSEMNVSTLELGDSALYLCASSRAVQETQYFGPGTRLLVL.

The chain uses TRBV11-1 and TRBJ2-3; D unresolved. Trimming cost V 2 bases and J 0 bases, with 9 bases left between them. CDR3 length: 15 amino acids. In germline, CDR1 is SGHAT, CDR2 FQDESV (reference sequence). CDR3 protein: CASSLFVSSTDTQYF. The CDR3 coding sequence is TGTGCCAGCAGCTTATTTGTTAGTAGCACAGATACGCAGTATTTT.

The chain carries TRBV27 and TRBJ2-1; D may be TRBD1 or TRBD2 (5 bases each). V shed 4 bases and J shed 2 bases, with 21 bases lying between them. The CDR3 covers 18 residues. The germline V gene has CDR1 MNHEY and CDR2 SMNVEV (reference sequence). This CDR3 is CASSSVFVRDDAYNEQFF. The CDR3 coding sequence is TGTGCCAGCAGTTCTGTCTTTGTGAGGGACGATGCCTACAATGAGCAGTTCTTC.

V and J are TRBV20-1 and TRBJ1-1, with D unresolved. Germline V gene sequence: CDR1 DFQATT, CDR2 SNEGSKA (reference sequence). With 5 bases removed from V and 2 bases from J, the gap between germline ends came to 3 bases. This CDR3 has 10 residues. The CDR3 sequence: CSADNTEAFF. CDR3 nucleotides: TGCAGTGCTGATAACACTGAAGCTTTCTTT.

Turning to this clone: Other DNA sequences in this sample translate to the same CDR3. J is TRBJ2-1 and V is TRBV27; D gene unclear. Germline CDR1 and CDR2: MNHEY and SMNVEV (reference sequence). This CDR3 has 12 amino acids. V shed 3 bases and J shed 7 bases, with 7 bases lying between them. In nucleotides, the CDR3 is TGTGCCAGCAGTTTTGTCGGTAATGAGCAGTTCTTC. Translating it yields CASSFVGNEQFF.

The chain joins TRBV27 to TRBJ2-3; D not certain. This CDR3 contains 16 residues. The V end lost 5 bases, the J end lost 0 bases, and 15 bases lay between the germline ends. In germline, CDR1 is MNHEY, CDR2 SMNVEV (reference sequence). In DNA, the CDR3 is TGTGCCAGCAGTCTTCAAGCCAGACTTAGCACAGATACGCAGTATTTT. This translates into CASSLQARLSTDTQYF.

The rearrangement joins TRBV11-3 to TRBJ2-1; no clear D gene. Trimming stripped 5 bases from V and 9 bases from J, with 14 bases between. The germline V gene has CDR1 SGHNT and CDR2 YENEEA. The CDR3 has 13 residues. CDR3 DNA sequence: TGTGCCAGCAGCCCCCCGGACCAGTTTGAGCAGTTCTTC. Protein product: CASSPPDQFEQFF.

The chain uses TRBV15 and TRBJ1-5; no reliable D call. CDR3 size: 17 residues. From germline, CDR1 is LNHNV and CDR2 YYDKDF (reference sequence). V was clipped by 0 bases and J by 4 bases, with 16 bases between them. The CDR3 DNA follows: TGTGCCACCAGCAGAGACCCTCCAACCGTGGGAAATCAGCCCCAGCATTTT. Amino acids: CATSRDPPTVGNQPQHF.

The chain recombines TRBV18 with TRBJ1-3; 8 positions agree with TRBD1. This CDR3 is built from 14 residues. V shed 5 bases and J 6 bases; nucleotides not matched to a gene: 6. Germline V gene sequence: CDR1 KGHSH, CDR2 LQKENI. This CDR3 is CASSSDREVNTIYF. CDR3 nucleotides: TGTGCCAGCTCATCGGACAGGGAAGTAAACACCATATATTTT.

The chain has TRBV7-9 and TRBJ2-6; TRBD1 agrees at 10 bases. The CDR3 has 16 residues. V lost 5 bases, J lost 1 base, and 2 bases stayed unmatched. Germline loops: CDR1 SEHNR, CDR2 FQNEAQ (reference sequence). CDR3 sequence: CASSRTGGSGANVLTF. The CDR3 DNA follows: TGTGCCAGCAGCCGGACAGGGGGGTCTGGGGCCAACGTCCTGACTTTC.

V is TRBV6-5 and J is TRBJ2-3; D gene uncertain. Germline assignment: CDR1 MNHEY and CDR2 SVGAGI. The CDR3 loop spans 15 amino acids. Trimming stripped 1 base from V and 0 bases from J, with 8 bases between. CDR3 region: CASSYLAASTDTQYF. As DNA, the CDR3 is TGTGCCAGCAGTTACTTGGCGGCAAGCACAGATACGCAGTATTTT.

This chain joins TRBV5-1 and TRBJ2-7; 8 positions match TRBD2. V shed 0 bases and J 6 bases; nucleotides not matched to a gene: 8. The length of the CDR3 is 15 residues. CDR1 SGHRS and CDR2 YFSETQ come from the germline V gene. CDR3 sequence reads: CASSLAAGGGFEQYF. CDR3 coding DNA: TGCGCCAGCAGCTTGGCCGCGGGAGGAGGGTTCGAGCAGTACTTC.

The rearrangement joins TRBV27 to TRBJ2-4; maybe TRBD1 (6 bases). This CDR3 region has 15 residues. Trimming shortened V by 8 bases and J by 3 bases, and 17 bases separated the two germline ends. The germline V gene has CDR1 MNHEY and CDR2 SMNVEV (reference sequence). This CDR3 reads CASSRGKAVKNIQYF. The CDR3 coding sequence is TGTGCCAGCTCTAGGGGGAAGGCGGTCAAAAACATTCAGTACTTC.

This chain joins TRBV21-1 and TRBJ2-7. TRBV21-1 is given as a pseudogene. The CDR3 is 16 residues long. This CDR3 reads CASSKDEFRRWHEQYF. DNA of the CDR3: TGTGCCAGCAGCAAAGATGAGTTCCGCCGATGGCACGAGCAGTACTTC.

CDR3 sequence (DNA): TGCGCCAGCAGCGCTCAGAATTCAGAGACCCAGTACTTC. Protein product: CASSAQNSETQYF. V and J are TRBV5-1 and TRBJ2-5; no clear D gene. V was shortened by 4 bases and J by 4 bases, with 11 bases between the two germline ends. The germline CDR1 and CDR2 sequences are SGHRS and YFSETQ. The CDR3 extends over 13 amino acids.